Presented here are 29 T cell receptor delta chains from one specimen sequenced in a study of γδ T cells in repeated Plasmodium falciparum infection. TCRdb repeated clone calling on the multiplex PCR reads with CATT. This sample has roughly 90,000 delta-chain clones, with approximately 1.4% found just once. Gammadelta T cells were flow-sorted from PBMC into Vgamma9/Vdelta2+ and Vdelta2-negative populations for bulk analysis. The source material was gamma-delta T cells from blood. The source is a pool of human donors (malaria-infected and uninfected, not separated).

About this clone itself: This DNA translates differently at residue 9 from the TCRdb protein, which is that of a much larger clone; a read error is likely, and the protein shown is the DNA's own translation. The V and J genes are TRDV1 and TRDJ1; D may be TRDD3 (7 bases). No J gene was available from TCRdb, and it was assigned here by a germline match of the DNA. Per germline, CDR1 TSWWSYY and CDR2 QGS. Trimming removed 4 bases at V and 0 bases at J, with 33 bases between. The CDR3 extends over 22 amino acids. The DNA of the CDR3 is TGTGCTCTTGGGGGGCGAGCCTTCCGGGGTACTGGGGACATACGGTACACCGATAAACTCATCTTT. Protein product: CALGGRAFRGTGDIRYTDKLIF.

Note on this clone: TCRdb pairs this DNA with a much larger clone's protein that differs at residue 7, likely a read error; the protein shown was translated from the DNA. CDR3 protein: CALGELGHGFLREPYWGIRRAYTDKLIF. In DNA form, the CDR3 reads TGTGCTCTTGGGGAACTTGGTCATGGGTTCCTAAGGGAGCCGTACTGGGGGATACGTAGGGCGTACACCGATAAACTCATCTTT. The chain carries TRDV1 and TRDJ1; 13 bases fit TRDD3. The J gene was missing in TCRdb and was found by matching the end of the DNA to germline. The V gene's germline CDR1 is TSWWSYY and CDR2 QGS. The V segment lost 0 bases and the J segment 0 bases; nucleotides outside the gene matches: 34. This CDR3 comprises 28 residues.

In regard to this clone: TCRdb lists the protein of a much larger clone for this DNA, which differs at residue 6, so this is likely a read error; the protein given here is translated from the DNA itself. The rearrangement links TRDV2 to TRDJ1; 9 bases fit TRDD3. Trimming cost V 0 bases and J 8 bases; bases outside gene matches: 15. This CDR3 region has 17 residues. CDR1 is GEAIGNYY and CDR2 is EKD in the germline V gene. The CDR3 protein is CACDTGGLTGGVQKLIF. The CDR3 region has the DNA TGTGCCTGTGACACCGGGGGGTTAACTGGGGGAGTACAAAAACTCATCTTT.

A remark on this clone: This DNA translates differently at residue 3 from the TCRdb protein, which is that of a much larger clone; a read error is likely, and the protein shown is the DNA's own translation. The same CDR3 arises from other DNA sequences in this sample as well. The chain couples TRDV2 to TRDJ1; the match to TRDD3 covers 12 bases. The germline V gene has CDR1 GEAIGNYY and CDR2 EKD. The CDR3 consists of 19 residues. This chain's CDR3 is CARDTRTGGYSTFTDKLIF. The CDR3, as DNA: TGTGCCCGTGACACCCGTACTGGGGGATACTCAACCTTCACTGATAAACTCATCTTT.

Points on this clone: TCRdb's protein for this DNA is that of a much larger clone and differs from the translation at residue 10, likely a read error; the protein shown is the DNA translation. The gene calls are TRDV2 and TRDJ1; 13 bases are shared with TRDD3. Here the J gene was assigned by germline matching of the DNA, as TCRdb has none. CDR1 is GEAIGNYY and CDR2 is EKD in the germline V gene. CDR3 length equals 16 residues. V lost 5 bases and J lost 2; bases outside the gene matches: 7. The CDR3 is CACVGLGDTSTDKLIF. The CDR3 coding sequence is TGTGCCTGTGTGGGACTGGGGGATACGAGTACCGATAAACTCATCTTT.

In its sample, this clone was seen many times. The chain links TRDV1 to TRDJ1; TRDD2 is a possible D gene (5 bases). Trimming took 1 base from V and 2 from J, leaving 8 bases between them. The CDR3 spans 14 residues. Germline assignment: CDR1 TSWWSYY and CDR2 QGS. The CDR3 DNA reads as TGTGCTCTTGGGGAACCCCTTCATACCGATAAACTCATCTTT. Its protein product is CALGEPLHTDKLIF.

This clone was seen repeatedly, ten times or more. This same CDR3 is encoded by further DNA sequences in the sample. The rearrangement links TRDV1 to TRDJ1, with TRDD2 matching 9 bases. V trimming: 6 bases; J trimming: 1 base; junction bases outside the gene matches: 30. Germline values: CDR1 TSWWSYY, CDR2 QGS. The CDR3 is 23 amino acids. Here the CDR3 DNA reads TGTGCTCTTGGCCAAAAAGGGCCTTCCTACGTTGGTGGGGATTCGCTCGGCACCGATAAACTCATCTTT. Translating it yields CALGQKGPSYVGGDSLGTDKLIF.

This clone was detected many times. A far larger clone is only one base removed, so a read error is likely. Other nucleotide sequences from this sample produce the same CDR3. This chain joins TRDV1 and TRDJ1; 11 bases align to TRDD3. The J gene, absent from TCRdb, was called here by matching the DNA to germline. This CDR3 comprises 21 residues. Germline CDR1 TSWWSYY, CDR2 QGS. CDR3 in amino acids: CALGELSAPMYWGIDTDKLIF. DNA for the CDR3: TGTGCTCTTGGGGAACTTTCCGCCCCAATGTACTGGGGGATAGACACTGATAAACTCATCTTT.

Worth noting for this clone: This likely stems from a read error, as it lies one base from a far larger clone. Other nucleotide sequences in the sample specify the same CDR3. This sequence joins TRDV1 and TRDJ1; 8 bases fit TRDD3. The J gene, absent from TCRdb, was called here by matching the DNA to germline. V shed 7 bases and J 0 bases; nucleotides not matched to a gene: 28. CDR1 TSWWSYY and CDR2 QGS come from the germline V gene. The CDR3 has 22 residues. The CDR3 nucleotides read TGTGCTCTTGAGGCCCCACCGTCCCATACTGGGGGCCGACAACTGTACACCGATAAACTCATCTTT. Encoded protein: CALEAPPSHTGGRQLYTDKLIF.

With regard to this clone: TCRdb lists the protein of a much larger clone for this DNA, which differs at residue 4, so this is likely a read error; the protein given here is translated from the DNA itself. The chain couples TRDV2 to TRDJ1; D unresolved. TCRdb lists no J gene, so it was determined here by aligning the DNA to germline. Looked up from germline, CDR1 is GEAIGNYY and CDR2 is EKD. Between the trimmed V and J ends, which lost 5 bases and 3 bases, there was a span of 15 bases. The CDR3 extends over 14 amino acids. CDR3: CACGSVGYSDKLIF. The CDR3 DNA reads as TGTGCCTGTGGCAGTGTGGGTTACTCCGATAAACTCATCTTT.

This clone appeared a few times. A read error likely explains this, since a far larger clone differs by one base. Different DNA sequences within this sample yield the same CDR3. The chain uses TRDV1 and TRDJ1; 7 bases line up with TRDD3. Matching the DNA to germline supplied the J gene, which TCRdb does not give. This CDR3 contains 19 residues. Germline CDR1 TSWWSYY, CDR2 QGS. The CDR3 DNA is TGTGCTCTTCCTCAAATTCGGCCTCGTAGTCTGGGATACACTGATAAACTCATCTTT. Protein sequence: CALPQIRPRSLGYTDKLIF.

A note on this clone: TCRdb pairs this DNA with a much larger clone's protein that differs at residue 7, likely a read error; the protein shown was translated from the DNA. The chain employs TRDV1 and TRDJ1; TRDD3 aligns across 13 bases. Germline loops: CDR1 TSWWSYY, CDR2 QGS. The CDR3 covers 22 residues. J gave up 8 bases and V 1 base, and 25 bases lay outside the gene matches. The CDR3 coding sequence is TGTGCTCTTGGGGAACCGAAGTTCCTCTCCCCGTACTGGGGGATACGCGCATCCAAACTCATCTTT. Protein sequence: CALGEPKFLSPYWGIRASKLIF.

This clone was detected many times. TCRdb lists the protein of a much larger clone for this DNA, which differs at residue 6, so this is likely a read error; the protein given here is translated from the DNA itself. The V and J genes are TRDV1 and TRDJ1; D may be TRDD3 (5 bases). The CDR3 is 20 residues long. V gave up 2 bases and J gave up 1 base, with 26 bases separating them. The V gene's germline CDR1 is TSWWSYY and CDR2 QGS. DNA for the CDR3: TGTGCTCTTGGGGAAGACAGCGGGCCATCCTCGGGGGTCCTCACCGATAAACTCATCTTT. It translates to CALGEDSGPSSGVLTDKLIF.

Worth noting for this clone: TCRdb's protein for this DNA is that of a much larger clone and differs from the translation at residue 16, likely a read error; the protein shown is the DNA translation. This CDR3 is CALGELEGFLRSYWGMHTDKLIF. CDR3 in DNA: TGTGCTCTTGGGGAACTAGAAGGCTTCCTACGTTCATACTGGGGGATGCACACCGATAAACTCATCTTT. The gene calls are TRDV1 and TRDJ1; 10 nucleotides agree with TRDD3. Since TCRdb gives no J gene, matching the DNA to germline was used here to assign it. Germline lookup yields CDR1 TSWWSYY and CDR2 QGS. This CDR3 spans 23 amino acids. V lost 0 bases, J lost 0 bases, and 22 bases stayed unmatched.

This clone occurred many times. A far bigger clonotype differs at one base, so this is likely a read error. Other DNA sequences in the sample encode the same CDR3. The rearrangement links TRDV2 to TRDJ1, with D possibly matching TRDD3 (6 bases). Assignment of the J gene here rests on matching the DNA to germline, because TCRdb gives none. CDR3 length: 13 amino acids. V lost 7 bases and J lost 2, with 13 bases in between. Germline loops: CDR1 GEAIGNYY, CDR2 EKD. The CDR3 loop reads CACDRLGTDKLIF. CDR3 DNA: TGTGCCTGCGACCGTCTGGGGACCGATAAACTCATCTTT.

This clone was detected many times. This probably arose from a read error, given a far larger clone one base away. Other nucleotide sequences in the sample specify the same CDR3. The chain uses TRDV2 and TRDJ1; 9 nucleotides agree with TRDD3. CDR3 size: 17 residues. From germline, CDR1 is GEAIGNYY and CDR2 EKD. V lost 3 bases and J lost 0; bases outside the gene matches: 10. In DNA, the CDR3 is TGTGCCTGTGACTCATTACTAGGGGATACGTACACCGATAAACTCATCTTT. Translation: CACDSLLGDTYTDKLIF.

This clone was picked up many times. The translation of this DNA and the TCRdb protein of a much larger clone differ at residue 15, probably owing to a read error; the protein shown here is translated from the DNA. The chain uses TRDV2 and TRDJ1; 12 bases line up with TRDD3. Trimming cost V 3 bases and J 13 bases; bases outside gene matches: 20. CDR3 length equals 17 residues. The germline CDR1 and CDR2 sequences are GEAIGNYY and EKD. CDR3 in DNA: TGTGCCTGTGACCCCCGGCCCTGGGGGATACGCAAGGATAGACCCATCTTT. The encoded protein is CACDPRPWGIRKDRPIF.

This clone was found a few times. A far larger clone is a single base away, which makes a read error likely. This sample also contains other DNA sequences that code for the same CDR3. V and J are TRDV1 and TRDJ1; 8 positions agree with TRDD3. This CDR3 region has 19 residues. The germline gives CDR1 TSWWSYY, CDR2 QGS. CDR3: CALGDPNDAGGPGTDKLIF. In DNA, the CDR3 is TGTGCTCTTGGGGACCCAAATGACGCTGGGGGACCAGGCACCGACAAACTCATCTTT.

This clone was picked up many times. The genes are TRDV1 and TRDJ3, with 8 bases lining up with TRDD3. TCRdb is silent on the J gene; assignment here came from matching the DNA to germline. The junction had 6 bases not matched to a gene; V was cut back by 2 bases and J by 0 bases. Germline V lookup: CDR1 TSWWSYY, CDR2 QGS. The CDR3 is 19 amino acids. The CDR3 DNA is TGTGCTCTTGGGGAAAAGACCGGGATACGCTCCTGGGACACCCGACAGATGTTTTTC. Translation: CALGEKTGIRSWDTRQMFF.

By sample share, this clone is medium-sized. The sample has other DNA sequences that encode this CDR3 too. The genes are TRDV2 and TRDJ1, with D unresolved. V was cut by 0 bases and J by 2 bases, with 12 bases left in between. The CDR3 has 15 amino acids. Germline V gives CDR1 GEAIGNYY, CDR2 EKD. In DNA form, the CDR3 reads TGTGCCTGTGACACCGTAGAAGAGGATACCGATAAACTCATCTTT. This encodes CACDTVEEDTDKLIF.

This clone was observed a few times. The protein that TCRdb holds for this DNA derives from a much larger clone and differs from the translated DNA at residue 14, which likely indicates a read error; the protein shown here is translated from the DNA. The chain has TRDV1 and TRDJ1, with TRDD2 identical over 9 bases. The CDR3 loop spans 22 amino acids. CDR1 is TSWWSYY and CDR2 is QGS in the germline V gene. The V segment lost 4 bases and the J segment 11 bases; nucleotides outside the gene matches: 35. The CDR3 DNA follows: TGTGCTCTTGGGGTCCCTGGTGGGGCCTTCCTACGGAACACCTGGGGTCCTTTAGGGCTCATCTTT. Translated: CALGVPGGAFLRNTWGPLGLIF.

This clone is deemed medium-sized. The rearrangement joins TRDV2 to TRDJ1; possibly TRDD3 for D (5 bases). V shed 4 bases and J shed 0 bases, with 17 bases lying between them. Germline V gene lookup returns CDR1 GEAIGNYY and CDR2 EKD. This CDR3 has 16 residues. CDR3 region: CACDTDKGSDTDKLIF. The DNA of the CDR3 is TGTGCCTGTGATACCGACAAGGGGAGCGACACCGATAAACTCATCTTT.

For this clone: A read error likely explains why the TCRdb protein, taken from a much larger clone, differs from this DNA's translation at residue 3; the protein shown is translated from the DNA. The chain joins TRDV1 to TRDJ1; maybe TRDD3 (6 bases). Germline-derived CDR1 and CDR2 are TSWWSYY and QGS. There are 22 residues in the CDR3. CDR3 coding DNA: TGTGCTCCTGGGGAAGGCTGCATCCCTAAGGGACAAACCGAAGAGTACACCGATAAACTCATCTTT. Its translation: CAPGEGCIPKGQTEEYTDKLIF.

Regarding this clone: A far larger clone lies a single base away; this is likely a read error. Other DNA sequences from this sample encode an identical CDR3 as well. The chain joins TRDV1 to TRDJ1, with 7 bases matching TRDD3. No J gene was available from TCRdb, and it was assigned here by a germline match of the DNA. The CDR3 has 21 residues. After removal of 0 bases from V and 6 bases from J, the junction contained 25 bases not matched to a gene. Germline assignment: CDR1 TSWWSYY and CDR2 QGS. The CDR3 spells CALGELLLRGSGGLSPHKLIF. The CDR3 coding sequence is TGTGCTCTTGGGGAACTACTTCTACGTGGCTCTGGGGGCCTCTCCCCCCATAAACTCATCTTT.

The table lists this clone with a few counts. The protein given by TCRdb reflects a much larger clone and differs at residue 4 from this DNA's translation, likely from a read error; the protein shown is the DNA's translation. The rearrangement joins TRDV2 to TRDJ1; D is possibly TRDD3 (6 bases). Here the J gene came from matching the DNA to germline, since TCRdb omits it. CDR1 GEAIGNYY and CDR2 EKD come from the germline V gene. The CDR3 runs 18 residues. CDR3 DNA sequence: TGTGCCTGTGTCACCGTAAGTCAAGGGGGAAAGTACACCGATAAACTCATCTTT. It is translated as CACVTVSQGGKYTDKLIF.

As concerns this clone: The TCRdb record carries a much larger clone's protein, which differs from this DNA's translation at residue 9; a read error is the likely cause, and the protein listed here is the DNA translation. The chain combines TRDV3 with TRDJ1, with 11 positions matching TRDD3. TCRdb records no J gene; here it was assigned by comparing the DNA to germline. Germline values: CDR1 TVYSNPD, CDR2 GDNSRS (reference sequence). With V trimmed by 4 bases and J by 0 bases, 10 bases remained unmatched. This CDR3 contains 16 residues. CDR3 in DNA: TGTGCCTCCGATGGGGGATACGCGGTGTACACCGATAAACTCATCTTT. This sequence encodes CASDGGYAVYTDKLIF.

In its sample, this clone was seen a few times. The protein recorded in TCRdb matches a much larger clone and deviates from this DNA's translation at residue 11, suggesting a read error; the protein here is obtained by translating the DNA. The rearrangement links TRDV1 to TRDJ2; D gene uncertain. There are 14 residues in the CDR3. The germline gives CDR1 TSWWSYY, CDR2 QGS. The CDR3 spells CALGENALEARLFF. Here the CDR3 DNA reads TGTGCTCTTGGGGAAAATGCCCTGGAGGCACGACTCTTCTTT.

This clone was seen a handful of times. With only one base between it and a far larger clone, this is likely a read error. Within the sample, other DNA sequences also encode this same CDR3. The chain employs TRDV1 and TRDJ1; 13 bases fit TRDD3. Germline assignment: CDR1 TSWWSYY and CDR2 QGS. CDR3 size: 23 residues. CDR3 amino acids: CALGEHRALFHTVLGDTVDKLIF. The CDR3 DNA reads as TGTGCCCTTGGGGAGCATCGCGCCCTCTTCCACACGGTACTGGGGGATACGGTCGATAAACTCATCTTT.

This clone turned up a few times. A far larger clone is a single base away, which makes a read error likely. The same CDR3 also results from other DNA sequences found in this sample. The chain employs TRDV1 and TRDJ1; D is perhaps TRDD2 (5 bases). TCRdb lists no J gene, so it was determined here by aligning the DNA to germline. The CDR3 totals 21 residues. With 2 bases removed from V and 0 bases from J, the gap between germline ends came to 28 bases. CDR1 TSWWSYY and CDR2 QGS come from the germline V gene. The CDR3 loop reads CALGEKAFLHLVLLHTDKLIF. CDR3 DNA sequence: TGTGCTCTTGGGGAAAAGGCCTTTCTACACCTAGTACTCCTTCACACCGATAAACTCATCTTT.